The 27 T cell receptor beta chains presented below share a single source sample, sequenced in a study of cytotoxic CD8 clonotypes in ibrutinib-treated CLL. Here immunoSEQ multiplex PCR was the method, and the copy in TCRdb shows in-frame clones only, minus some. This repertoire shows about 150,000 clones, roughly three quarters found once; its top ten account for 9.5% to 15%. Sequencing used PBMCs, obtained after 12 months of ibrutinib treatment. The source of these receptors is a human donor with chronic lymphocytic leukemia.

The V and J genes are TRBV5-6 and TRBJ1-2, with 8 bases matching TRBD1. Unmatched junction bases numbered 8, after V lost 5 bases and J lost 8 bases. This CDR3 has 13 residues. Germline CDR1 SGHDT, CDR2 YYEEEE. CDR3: CASRTQGAQGYTF. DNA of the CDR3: TGTGCCAGCAGGACCCAGGGGGCGCAGGGCTACACCTTC.

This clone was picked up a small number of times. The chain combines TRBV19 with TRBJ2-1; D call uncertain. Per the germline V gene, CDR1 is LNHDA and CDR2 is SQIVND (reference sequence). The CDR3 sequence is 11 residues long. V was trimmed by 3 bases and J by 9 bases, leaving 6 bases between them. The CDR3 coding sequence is TGTGCCAGTAGTATTGCGCGTGAGCAGTTCTTC. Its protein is CASSIAREQFF. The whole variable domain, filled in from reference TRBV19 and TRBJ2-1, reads DGGITQSPKYLFRKEGQNVTLSCEQNLNHDAMYWYRQDPGQGLRLIYYSQIVNDFQKGDIAEGYSVSREKKESFPLTVTSAQKNPTAFYLCASSIAREQFFGPGTRLTVL.

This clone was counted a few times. In DNA, the CDR3 is TGTGCCAGCAGCCTAGGGATCGTCCAGCCCCAGCATTTT. Its protein is CASSLGIVQPQHF. The genes are TRBV2 and TRBJ1-5, with no clear D. The CDR3 has 13 residues. Trimming left V 6 bases short and J 7 bases short, with 13 bases between. Germline assignment: CDR1 SNHLY and CDR2 FYNNEI.

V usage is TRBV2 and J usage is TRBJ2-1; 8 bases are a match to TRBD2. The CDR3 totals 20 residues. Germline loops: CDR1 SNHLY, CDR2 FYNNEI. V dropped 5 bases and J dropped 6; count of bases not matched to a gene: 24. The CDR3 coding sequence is TGTGCCAGCAGTCCAGGATGGGGTAGCGGGAACAGCGGGTTGGGCAATGAGCAGTTCTTC. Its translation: CASSPGWGSGNSGLGNEQFF.

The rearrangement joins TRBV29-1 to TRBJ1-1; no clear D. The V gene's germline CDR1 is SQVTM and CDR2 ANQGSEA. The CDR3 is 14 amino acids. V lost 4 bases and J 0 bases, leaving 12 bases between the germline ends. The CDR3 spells CSVVTGYMNTEAFF. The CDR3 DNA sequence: TGCAGCGTTGTCACGGGATACATGAACACTGAAGCTTTCTTT.

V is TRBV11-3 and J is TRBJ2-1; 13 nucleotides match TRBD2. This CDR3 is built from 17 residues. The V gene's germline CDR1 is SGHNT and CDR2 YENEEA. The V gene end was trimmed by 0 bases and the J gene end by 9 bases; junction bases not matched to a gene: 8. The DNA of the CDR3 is TGTGCCAGCAGCTTAGAGATTGGACTAGCGGGAGCCAGTGAGCAGTTCTTC. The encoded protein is CASSLEIGLAGASEQFF.

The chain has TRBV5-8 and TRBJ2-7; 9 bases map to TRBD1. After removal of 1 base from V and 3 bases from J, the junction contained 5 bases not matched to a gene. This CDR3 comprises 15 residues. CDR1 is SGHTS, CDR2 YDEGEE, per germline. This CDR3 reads CASSLPGQGGYEQYF. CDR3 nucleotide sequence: TGTGCCAGCAGCTTGCCGGGACAGGGTGGCTACGAGCAGTACTTC.

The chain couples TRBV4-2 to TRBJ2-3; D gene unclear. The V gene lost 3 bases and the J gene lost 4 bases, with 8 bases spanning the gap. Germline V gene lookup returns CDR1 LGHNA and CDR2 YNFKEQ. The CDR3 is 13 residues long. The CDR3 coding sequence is TGTGCCAGCAGCCAGGGTACCCCAGATACGCAGTATTTT. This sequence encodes CASSQGTPDTQYF.

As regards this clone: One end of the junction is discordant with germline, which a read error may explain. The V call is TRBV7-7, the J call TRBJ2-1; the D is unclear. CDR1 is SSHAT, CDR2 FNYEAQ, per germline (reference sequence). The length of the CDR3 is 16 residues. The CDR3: CASSPLLPSSYNEQFF. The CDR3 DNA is TGTGCTAGCAGCCCCCTCCTACCGAGCTCCTACAATGAGCAGTTCTTC.

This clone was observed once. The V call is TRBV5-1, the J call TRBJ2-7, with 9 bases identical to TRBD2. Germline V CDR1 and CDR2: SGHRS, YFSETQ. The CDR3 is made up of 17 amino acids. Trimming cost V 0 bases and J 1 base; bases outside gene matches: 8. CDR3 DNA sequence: TGCGCCAGCAGCTTGGGGGAAAGCGGGAGGACTTCCTACGAGCAGTACTTC. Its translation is CASSLGESGRTSYEQYF. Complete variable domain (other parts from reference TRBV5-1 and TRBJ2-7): KAGVTQTPRYLIKTRGQQVTLSCSPISGHRSVSWYQQTPGQGLQFLFEYFSETQRNKGNFPGRFSGRQFSNSRSEMNVSTLELGDSALYLCASSLGESGRTSYEQYFGPGTRLTVT.

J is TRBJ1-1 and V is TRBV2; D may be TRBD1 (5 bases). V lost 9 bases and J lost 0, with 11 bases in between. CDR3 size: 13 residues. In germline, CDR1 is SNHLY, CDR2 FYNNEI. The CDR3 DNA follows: TGTGCCAGGGGGGTTTCCATGAACACTGAAGCTTTCTTT. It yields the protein CARGVSMNTEAFF. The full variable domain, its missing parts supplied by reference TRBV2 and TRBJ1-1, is EPEVTQTPSHQVTQMGQEVILRCVPISNHLYFYWYRQILGQKVEFLVSFYNNEISEKSEIFDDQFSVERPDGSNFTLKIRSTKLEDSAMYFCARGVSMNTEAFFGQGTRLTVV.

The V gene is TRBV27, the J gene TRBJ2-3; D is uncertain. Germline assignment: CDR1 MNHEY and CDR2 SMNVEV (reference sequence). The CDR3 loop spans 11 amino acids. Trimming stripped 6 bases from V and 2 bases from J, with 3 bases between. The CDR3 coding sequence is TGTGCCAGCAGCAACACAGATACGCAGTATTTT. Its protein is CASSNTDTQYF.

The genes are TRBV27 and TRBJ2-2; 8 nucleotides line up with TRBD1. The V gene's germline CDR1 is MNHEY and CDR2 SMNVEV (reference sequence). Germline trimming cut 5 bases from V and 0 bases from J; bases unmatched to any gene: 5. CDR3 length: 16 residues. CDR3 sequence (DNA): TGTGCCAGCAGTCCGGGACAGGCTGCGAACACCGGGGAGCTGTTTTTT. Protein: CASSPGQAANTGELFF.

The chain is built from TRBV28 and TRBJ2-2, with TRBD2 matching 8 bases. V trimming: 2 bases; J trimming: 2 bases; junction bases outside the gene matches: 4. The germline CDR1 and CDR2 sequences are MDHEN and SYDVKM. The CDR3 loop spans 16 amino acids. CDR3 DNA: TGTGCCAGCAGTTTACTAGCGGGCCTCAACACCGGGGAGCTGTTTTTT. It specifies CASSLLAGLNTGELFF. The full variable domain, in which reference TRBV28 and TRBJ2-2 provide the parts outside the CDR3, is DVKVTQSSRYLVKRTGEKVFLECVQDMDHENMFWYRQDPGLGLRLIYFSYDVKMKEKGDIPEGYSVSREKKERFSLILESASTNQTSMYLCASSLLAGLNTGELFFGEGSRLTVL.

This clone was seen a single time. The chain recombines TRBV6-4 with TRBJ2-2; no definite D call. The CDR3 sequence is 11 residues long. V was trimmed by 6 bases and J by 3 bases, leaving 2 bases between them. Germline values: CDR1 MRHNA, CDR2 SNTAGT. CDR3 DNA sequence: TGTGCCAGCAGCCACACCGGGGAGCTGTTTTTT. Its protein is CASSHTGELFF.

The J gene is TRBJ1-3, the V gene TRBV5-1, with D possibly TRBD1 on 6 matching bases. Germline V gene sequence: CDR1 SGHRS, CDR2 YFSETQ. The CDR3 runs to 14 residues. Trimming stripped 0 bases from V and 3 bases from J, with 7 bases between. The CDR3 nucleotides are TGCGCCAGCAGCTTGGACAGGGTTGGAAACACCATATATTTT. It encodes CASSLDRVGNTIYF.

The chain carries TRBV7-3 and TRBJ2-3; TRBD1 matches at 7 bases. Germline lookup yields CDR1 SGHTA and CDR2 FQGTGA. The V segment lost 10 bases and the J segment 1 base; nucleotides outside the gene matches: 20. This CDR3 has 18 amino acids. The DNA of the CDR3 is TGTGCCATACAATCTCCGAACCCAATACAGGGGCGCACAGATACGCAGTATTTT. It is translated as CAIQSPNPIQGRTDTQYF.

The CDR3 nucleotides read TGTGCCAGCAGCCTACCACCAGGGGCGAGGGACGAGCAGTACTTC. This codes for CASSLPPGARDEQYF. The chain is built from TRBV7-8 and TRBJ2-7; TRBD1 is a possible D gene (6 bases). This CDR3 has 15 residues. Deletions cut 5 bases from V and 5 bases from J, with 19 bases between. CDR1 is SGHVS and CDR2 is FQNEAQ in the germline V gene.

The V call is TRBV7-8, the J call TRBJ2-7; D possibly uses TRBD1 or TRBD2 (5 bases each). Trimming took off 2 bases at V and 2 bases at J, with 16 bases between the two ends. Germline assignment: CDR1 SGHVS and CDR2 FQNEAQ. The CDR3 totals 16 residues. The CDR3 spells CASSLNEWGSTYEQYF. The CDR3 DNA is TGTGCCAGCAGCTTAAATGAGTGGGGGAGTACCTACGAGCAGTACTTC. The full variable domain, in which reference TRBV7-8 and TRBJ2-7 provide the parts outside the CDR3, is GAGVSQSPRYKVAKRGQDVALRCDPISGHVSLFWYQQALGQGPEFLTYFQNEAQLDKSGLPSDRFFAERPEGSVSTLKIQRTQQEDSAVYLCASSLNEWGSTYEQYFGPGTRLTVT.

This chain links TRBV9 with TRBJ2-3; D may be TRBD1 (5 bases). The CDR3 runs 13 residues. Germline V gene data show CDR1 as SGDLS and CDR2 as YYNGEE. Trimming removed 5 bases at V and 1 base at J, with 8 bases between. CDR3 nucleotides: TGTGCCAGCAGGACAGAAGGCACAGATACGCAGTATTTT. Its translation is CASRTEGTDTQYF.

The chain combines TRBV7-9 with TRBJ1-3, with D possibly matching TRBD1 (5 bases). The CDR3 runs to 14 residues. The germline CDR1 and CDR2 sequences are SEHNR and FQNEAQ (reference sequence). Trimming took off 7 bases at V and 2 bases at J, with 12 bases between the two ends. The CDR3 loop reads CASTIDSPGNTIYF. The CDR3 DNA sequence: TGTGCCAGCACGATTGACAGTCCTGGAAACACCATATATTTT. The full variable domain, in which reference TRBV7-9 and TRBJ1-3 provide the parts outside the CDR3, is DTGVSQNPRHKITKRGQNVTFRCDPISEHNRLYWYRQTLGQGPEFLTYFQNEAQLEKSRLLSDRFSAERPKGSFSTLEIQRTEQGDSAMYLCASTIDSPGNTIYFGEGSWLTVV.

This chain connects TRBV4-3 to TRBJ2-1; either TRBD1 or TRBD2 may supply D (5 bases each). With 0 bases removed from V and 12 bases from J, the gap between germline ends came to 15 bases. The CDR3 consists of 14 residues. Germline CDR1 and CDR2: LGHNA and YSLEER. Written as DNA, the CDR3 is TGCGCCAGCAGCCAAGATAGATGGGGACGCGGGCAGTTCTTC. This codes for CASSQDRWGRGQFF.

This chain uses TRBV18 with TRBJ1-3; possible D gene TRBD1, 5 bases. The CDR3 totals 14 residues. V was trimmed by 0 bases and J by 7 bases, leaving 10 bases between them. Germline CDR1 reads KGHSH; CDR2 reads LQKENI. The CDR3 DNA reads TGTGCCAGCTCACCACCGTCAGGGTACAACACCATATATTTT. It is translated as CASSPPSGYNTIYF.

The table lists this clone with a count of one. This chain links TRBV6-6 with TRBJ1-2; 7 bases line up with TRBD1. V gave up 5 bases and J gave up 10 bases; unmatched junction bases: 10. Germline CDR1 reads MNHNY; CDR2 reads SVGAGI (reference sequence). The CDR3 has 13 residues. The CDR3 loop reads CASSRQGGLSYTF. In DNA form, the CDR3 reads TGTGCCAGCAGTCGACAGGGAGGGTTATCCTACACCTTC.

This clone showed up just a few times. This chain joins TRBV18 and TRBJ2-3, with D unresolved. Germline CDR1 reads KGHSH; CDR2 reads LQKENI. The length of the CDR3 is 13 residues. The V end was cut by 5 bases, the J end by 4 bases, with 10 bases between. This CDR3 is CASSTGVADTQYF. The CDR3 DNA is TGTGCCAGCTCAACGGGCGTGGCAGATACGCAGTATTTT.

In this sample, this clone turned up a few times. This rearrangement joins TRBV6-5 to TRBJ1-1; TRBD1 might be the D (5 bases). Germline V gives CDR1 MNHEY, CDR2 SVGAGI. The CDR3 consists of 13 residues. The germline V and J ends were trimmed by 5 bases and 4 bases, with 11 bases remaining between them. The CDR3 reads CASSVQGSTEAFF. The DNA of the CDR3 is TGTGCCAGCAGTGTTCAGGGCTCCACTGAAGCTTTCTTT.

The CDR3: CASSLGAYEQYF. CDR3 in DNA: TGTGCCAGCAGCTTAGGAGCCTACGAGCAGTACTTC. The V gene is TRBV7-9, the J gene TRBJ2-7; unclear D gene. Per the germline V gene, CDR1 is SEHNR and CDR2 is FQNEAQ (reference sequence). There are 12 residues in the CDR3. Trimming stripped 1 base from V and 2 bases from J, with 3 bases between. Looking up the rest from reference TRBV7-9 and TRBJ2-7 gives the full variable domain: DTGVSQNPRHKITKRGQNVTFRCDPISEHNRLYWYRQTLGQGPEFLTYFQNEAQLEKSRLLSDRFSAERPKGSFSTLEIQRTEQGDSAMYLCASSLGAYEQYFGPGTRLTVT.